This TCR beta chain was profiled in a study of blood T cell repertoires in COVID-19. The repertoire was sequenced with immunoSEQ multiplex PCR; TCRdb's copy has only in-frame clones and lacks some. This sample has around 200,000 clones, with around 87% found just once. Germline V gene data show CDR1 as MNHNY and CDR2 as SVGAGI (reference sequence). V lost 7 bases to trimming and J lost 7 bases; unmatched junction nucleotides: 4. The CDR3 length is 13 residues. V and J are TRBV6-6 and TRBJ1-6; 7 bases line up with TRBD1. Sequencing used peripheral blood. This TCR was recovered from a man in his sixties who had recovered from COVID-19. The CDR3 DNA reads TGTGCCAGCACCCAGGGGGAGAATTCACCCCTCCACTTT. Translation: CASTQGENSPLHF.